The following is a T cell receptor (beta chain) sequence with its context. Primers used in a second PCR of roughly 6 to 12 cycles were a sample-barcoded 5' primer and a J-beta primer mix. TCRdb ran MiXCR on the 5' RACE reads and lists one entry per CDR3 protein. The sample has 920,000 or so distinct CDR3 sequences, 40% to 55% seen once. The data were taken from a study of blood T cells in healthy people across ages. The CDR3 has 13 residues. V dropped 6 bases and J dropped 4; count of bases not matched to a gene: 6. Germline CDR1 and CDR2: SQVTM and ANQGSEA. The sequencing sample was made of blood. This sequence was found in a woman aged 55-70 years in good health. The J gene is TRBJ2-3, the V gene TRBV29-1; 8 bases match TRBD2. The CDR3 DNA sequence: TGCAGCGTGAGGCGGGGGGTTGCAGATACGCAGTATTTT. Protein sequence: CSVRRGVADTQYF.